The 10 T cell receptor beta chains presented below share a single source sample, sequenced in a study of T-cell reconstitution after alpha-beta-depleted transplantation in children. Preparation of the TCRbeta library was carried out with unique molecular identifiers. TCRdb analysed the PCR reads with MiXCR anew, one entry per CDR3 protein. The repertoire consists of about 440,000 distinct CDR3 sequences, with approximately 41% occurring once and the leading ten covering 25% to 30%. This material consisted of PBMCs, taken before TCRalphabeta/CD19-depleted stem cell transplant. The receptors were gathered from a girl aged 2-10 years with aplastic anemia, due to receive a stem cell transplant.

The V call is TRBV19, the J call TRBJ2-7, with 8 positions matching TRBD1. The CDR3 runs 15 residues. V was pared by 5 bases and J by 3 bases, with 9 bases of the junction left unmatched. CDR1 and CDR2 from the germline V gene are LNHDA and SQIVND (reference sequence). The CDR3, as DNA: TGTGCCAGTAGTCCCGGGACAGGTCCCTTCTACGAGCAGTACTTC. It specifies CASSPGTGPFYEQYF.

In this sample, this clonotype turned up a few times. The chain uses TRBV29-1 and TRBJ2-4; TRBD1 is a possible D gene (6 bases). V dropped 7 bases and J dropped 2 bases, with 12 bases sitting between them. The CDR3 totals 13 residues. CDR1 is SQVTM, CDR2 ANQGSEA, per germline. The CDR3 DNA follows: TGCAGCGCCCAGGGGCCCTCCAAAAACATTCAGTACTTC. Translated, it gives CSAQGPSKNIQYF.

This CDR3 is CASSYWTAYSYEQYF. The CDR3 region has the DNA TGTGCCAGCAGTTACTGGACAGCCTACAGTTACGAGCAGTACTTC. The J gene is TRBJ2-7, the V gene TRBV6-5; D is perhaps TRBD1 (6 bases). The germline V gene has CDR1 MNHEY and CDR2 SVGAGI. The CDR3 length is 15 residues. The germline V and J ends were trimmed by 1 base and 4 bases, with 14 bases remaining between them.

The CDR3 DNA is TGTGCCAGCACCGGACTGACAGGGCTCTTCACAGATACGCAGTATTTT. Amino acid sequence: CASTGLTGLFTDTQYF. The chain employs TRBV6-1 and TRBJ2-3, with 7 bases that match TRBD1. V lost 7 bases, J lost 2 bases, and 12 bases stayed unmatched. This CDR3 comprises 16 residues. The germline V gene encodes CDR1 MNHNS and CDR2 SASEGT.

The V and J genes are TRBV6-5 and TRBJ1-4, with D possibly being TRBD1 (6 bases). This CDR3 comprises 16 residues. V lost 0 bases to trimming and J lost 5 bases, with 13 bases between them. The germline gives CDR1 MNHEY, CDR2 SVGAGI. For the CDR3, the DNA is TGTGCCAGCAGTTACTCCCAGGGAGGGGGAAATGAAAAACTGTTTTTT. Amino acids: CASSYSQGGGNEKLFF.

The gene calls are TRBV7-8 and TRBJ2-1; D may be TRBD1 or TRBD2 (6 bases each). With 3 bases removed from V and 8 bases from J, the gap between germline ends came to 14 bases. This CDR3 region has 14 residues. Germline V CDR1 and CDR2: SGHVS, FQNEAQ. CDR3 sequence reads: CASSFRGPGYEQFF. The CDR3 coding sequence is TGTGCCAGCAGCTTCCGGGGGCCTGGGTATGAGCAGTTCTTC.

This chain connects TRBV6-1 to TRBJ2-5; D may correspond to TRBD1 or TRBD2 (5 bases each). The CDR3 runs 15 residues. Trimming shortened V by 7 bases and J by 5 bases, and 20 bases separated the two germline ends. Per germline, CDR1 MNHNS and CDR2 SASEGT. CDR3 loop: CASTPPGPRRETQYF. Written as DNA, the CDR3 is TGTGCCAGCACTCCTCCGGGACCCCGAAGGGAGACCCAGTACTTC.

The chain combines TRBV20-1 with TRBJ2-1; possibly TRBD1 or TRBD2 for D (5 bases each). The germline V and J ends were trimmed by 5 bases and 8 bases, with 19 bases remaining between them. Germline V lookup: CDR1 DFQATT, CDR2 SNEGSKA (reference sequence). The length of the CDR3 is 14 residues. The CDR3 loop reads CSAPLRDLSDEQFF. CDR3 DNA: TGCAGTGCTCCTCTCCGGGACCTATCGGATGAGCAGTTCTTC.

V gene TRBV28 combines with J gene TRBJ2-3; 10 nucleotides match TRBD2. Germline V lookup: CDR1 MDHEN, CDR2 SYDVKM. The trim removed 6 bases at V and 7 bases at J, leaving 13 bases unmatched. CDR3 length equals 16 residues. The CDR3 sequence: CASRTSGAGGGNTQYF. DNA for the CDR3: TGTGCCAGCAGGACCTCTGGAGCGGGAGGGGGAAATACGCAGTATTTT.

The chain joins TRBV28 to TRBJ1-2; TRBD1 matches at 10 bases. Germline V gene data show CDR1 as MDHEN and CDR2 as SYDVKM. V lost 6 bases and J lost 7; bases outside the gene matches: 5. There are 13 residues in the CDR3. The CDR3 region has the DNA TGTGCCAGCAGGGGGGACAGGGGTCGTGGCTACACCTTC. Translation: CASRGDRGRGYTF.